This TCR beta chain originates from a study of control samples from healthy donors and cancer patients. Sequenced by immunoSEQ multiplex PCR; TCRdb stores in-frame clones only, minus some. The table lists about 130,000 clones, about 90% of them singletons, with 2.1% in the top ten. The material sequenced was blood. The TCR comes from a woman between 45 and 65 years old in good health.

This CDR3 reads CASSLQGPTEAFF. For the CDR3, the DNA is TGCGCCAGCAGCTTACAGGGGCCCACTGAAGCTTTCTTT. This chain uses TRBV5-1 with TRBJ1-1; 7 bases map to TRBD1. The CDR3 spans 13 residues. The V segment lost 2 bases and the J segment 4 bases; nucleotides outside the gene matches: 2. Germline assignment: CDR1 SGHRS and CDR2 YFSETQ.